One and the same sample provided the 21 T cell receptor beta chains below, sequenced in a study of shared clonotypes between healthy human individuals. The data were produced by immunoSEQ multiplex PCR, yet TCRdb's version contains in-frame clones alone and is incomplete. The repertoire holds a few hundred thousand clones, with roughly 97% as singletons. The specimen sequenced was naive CD4+ T cells sorted from blood. Subset here: CD45RA+ positively selected. The receptors derive from a woman in her 30s in good health.

In DNA form, the CDR3 reads TGTGCCAGCAGCTTCGGGCCTAGCTCCTACGAGCAGTACTTC. Its protein is CASSFGPSSYEQYF. This chain links TRBV7-9 with TRBJ2-7; D not certain. Germline CDR1 reads SEHNR; CDR2 reads FQNEAQ (reference sequence). The CDR3 length is 14 residues. V lost 3 bases and J lost 0, with 9 bases in between. The entire variable domain, with the rest obtained from reference TRBV7-9 and TRBJ2-7, is as follows: DTGVSQNPRHKITKRGQNVTFRCDPISEHNRLYWYRQTLGQGPEFLTYFQNEAQLEKSRLLSDRFSAERPKGSFSTLEIQRTEQGDSAMYLCASSFGPSSYEQYFGPGTRLTVT.

The rearrangement links TRBV5-1 to TRBJ2-1, with 9 bases lining up with TRBD1. Germline-derived CDR1 and CDR2 are SGHRS and YFSETQ. V was pared by 0 bases and J by 8 bases, with 9 bases of the junction left unmatched. The CDR3 is made up of 16 amino acids. The CDR3 loop is CASSLGPGTGQDEQFF. Here the CDR3 DNA reads TGCGCCAGCAGCTTGGGGCCTGGGACAGGGCAAGATGAGCAGTTCTTC.

The chain has TRBV7-9 and TRBJ1-3; unclear D gene. Germline V lookup: CDR1 SEHNR, CDR2 FQNEAQ (reference sequence). Trimming removed 1 base at V and 0 bases at J, with 7 bases between. This CDR3 contains 15 residues. The CDR3 nucleotides are TGTGCCAGCAGCTTAGAACTCCTCTCTGGAAACACCATATATTTT. Its translation: CASSLELLSGNTIYF.

This chain uses TRBV15 with TRBJ2-1, with TRBD2 matching over 11 bases. Germline lookup yields CDR1 LNHNV and CDR2 YYDKDF (reference sequence). This CDR3 has 16 residues. V was clipped by 5 bases and J by 9 bases; unmatched bases: 12. The CDR3 nucleotides are TGTGCCACCAGCCTTCCCGTTCGGCTAGCGGGAGGTGAGCAGTTCTTC. Amino acid sequence: CATSLPVRLAGGEQFF.

The rearrangement uses TRBV6-5 and TRBJ2-7; D possibly matches TRBD1 or TRBD2 (6 bases each). Germline CDR1 is MNHEY and CDR2 is SVGAGI. The CDR3 contains 15 residues. The V end lost 4 bases, the J end lost 1 base, and 14 bases lay between the germline ends. DNA for the CDR3: TGTGCCAGCAGTTTTTCCGGGGGCGATTCCTACGAGCAGTACTTC. Translating it yields CASSFSGGDSYEQYF.

V is TRBV6-1 and J is TRBJ2-7; D is uncertain. Germline values: CDR1 MNHNS, CDR2 SASEGT. Trimming left V 3 bases short and J 3 bases short, with 9 bases between. The CDR3 runs to 13 residues. For the CDR3, the DNA is TGTGCCAGCAGTGAGGCCCTTCACTACGAGCAGTACTTC. Protein: CASSEALHYEQYF.

The rearrangement links TRBV6-1 to TRBJ1-2, with D possibly matching TRBD1 (6 bases). Germline V gene lookup returns CDR1 MNHNS and CDR2 SASEGT. CDR3 length equals 14 residues. V lost 7 bases to trimming and J lost 7 bases, with 19 bases between them. The DNA for the CDR3 is TGTGCCAGCATTGGTCGGACAGATACCGTTGGCTACACCTTC. This gives the protein CASIGRTDTVGYTF.

The rearrangement uses TRBV19 and TRBJ2-3; 11 bases line up with TRBD2. The CDR3 runs 15 residues. V lost 10 bases to trimming and J lost 6 bases; unmatched junction nucleotides: 12. CDR1 and CDR2 from the germline V gene are LNHDA and SQIVND (reference sequence). CDR3 coding DNA: TGTGCCACCACCTCATCTAGCGGGAGGTTGGATACGCAGTATTTT. Translated, it gives CATTSSSGRLDTQYF.

The CDR3 DNA reads as TGTGCCAGCACCTCTAGCGGGAGCTCCTACAATGAGCAGTTCTTC. This translates into CASTSSGSSYNEQFF. The V and J genes are TRBV6-6 and TRBJ2-1; 10 nucleotides match TRBD2. CDR1 and CDR2 (germline): MNHNY, SVGAGI (reference sequence). V shed 7 bases and J 0 bases; nucleotides not matched to a gene: 3. The CDR3 runs 15 residues.

This sequence joins TRBV2 and TRBJ1-2; D not resolved. The CDR3 is made up of 12 amino acids. Germline-derived CDR1 and CDR2 are SNHLY and FYNNEI. V was shortened by 7 bases and J by 2 bases, with 8 bases between the two germline ends. The CDR3 nucleotides read TGTGCCAGCAATTCGGGGAACTATGGCTACACCTTC. As protein: CASNSGNYGYTF. Combining the CDR3 with reference TRBV2 and TRBJ1-2 gives the whole variable domain EPEVTQTPSHQVTQMGQEVILRCVPISNHLYFYWYRQILGQKVEFLVSFYNNEISEKSEIFDDQFSVERPDGSNFTLKIRSTKLEDSAMYFCASNSGNYGYTFGSGTRLTVV.

This rearrangement joins TRBV7-3 to TRBJ1-3, with D unresolved. Germline CDR1 SGHTA, CDR2 FQGTGA. Trimming took 2 bases from V and 0 from J, leaving 11 bases between them. The CDR3 spans 16 residues. This chain's CDR3 is CASSLEGASSGNTIYF. The CDR3 coding sequence is TGTGCCAGCAGCTTAGAGGGCGCCAGCTCTGGAAACACCATATATTTT.

This chain links TRBV2 with TRBJ2-2; a weak D match, TRBD1 (5 bases). Trimming shortened V by 3 bases and J by 0 bases, and 8 bases separated the two germline ends. The CDR3 covers 15 residues. CDR1 and CDR2 from the germline V gene are SNHLY and FYNNEI. Written as DNA, the CDR3 is TGTGCCAGCAGTGATTGGACACCGAACACCGGGGAGCTGTTTTTT. Protein: CASSDWTPNTGELFF.

This clone was counted once. The chain couples TRBV7-3 to TRBJ2-5, with D possibly being TRBD2 (6 bases). The J call is uncertain, as TRBJ2-7 better fits the DNA end. The germline V gene encodes CDR1 SGHTA and CDR2 FQGTGA. The CDR3 has 13 residues. As DNA, the CDR3 is TGTGCCAGCAGCTCGGAGCCCGGGGGCGAGCAGTACTTC. It encodes CASSSEPGGEQYF.

The count of this clone is one. The chain combines TRBV11-3 with TRBJ2-3; a weak D match, TRBD2 (6 bases). The CDR3 runs 15 residues. CDR1 is SGHNT and CDR2 is YENEEA in the germline V gene. Trimming took off 5 bases at V and 0 bases at J, with 12 bases between the two ends. The CDR3 is CASSKPEGSTDTQYF. In nucleotides, the CDR3 is TGTGCCAGCAGCAAACCGGAGGGCAGCACAGATACGCAGTATTTT.

The chain carries TRBV28 and TRBJ1-1; possibly TRBD1 for D (5 bases). Germline CDR1 MDHEN, CDR2 SYDVKM. This CDR3 has 15 amino acids. V lost 1 base and J lost 1, with 10 bases in between. CDR3 amino acids: CASSLSQGWNTEAFF. CDR3 bases: TGTGCCAGCAGTTTATCCCAGGGCTGGAACACTGAAGCTTTCTTT.

Note on this clone: This sample includes further DNA sequences coding for the same CDR3. This rearrangement joins TRBV18 to TRBJ1-2; D is unclear. Trimming took 2 bases from V and 3 from J, leaving 7 bases between them. Germline loops: CDR1 KGHSH, CDR2 LQKENI. The CDR3 sequence is 13 residues long. For the CDR3, the DNA is TGTGCCAGCTCACCAGGCGGGGACTATGGCTACACCTTC. Translated: CASSPGGDYGYTF.

The chain uses TRBV4-2 and TRBJ2-7; D possibly corresponds to TRBD1 (6 bases). The V end lost 0 bases, the J end lost 2 bases, and 11 bases lay between the germline ends. The CDR3 covers 15 residues. Germline V gives CDR1 LGHNA, CDR2 YNFKEQ. The DNA for the CDR3 is TGTGCCAGCAGCCAAGATGGGGGCGCTACCTACGAGCAGTACTTC. Its translation is CASSQDGGATYEQYF.

This chain joins TRBV2 and TRBJ1-2; D is unresolved. The CDR3 runs to 20 residues. V lost 8 bases to trimming and J lost 4 bases, with 35 bases between them. CDR1 and CDR2 (germline): SNHLY, FYNNEI. CDR3 protein: CASRDILPSRILGDFYGYTF. The DNA of the CDR3 is TGTGCCAGCCGCGACATTCTCCCCAGCCGTATTCTGGGAGATTTCTATGGCTACACCTTC.

The chain uses TRBV6-5 and TRBJ2-5, with a weak D call TRBD2 (5 bases). The germline gives CDR1 MNHEY, CDR2 SVGAGI. V dropped 5 bases and J dropped 4 bases, with 14 bases sitting between them. The CDR3 loop spans 14 amino acids. The CDR3 region has the DNA TGTGCCAGCAGTAGTAGCGCTGTCGGAGAGACCCAGTACTTC. This codes for CASSSSAVGETQYF.

V is TRBV27 and J is TRBJ1-2; tentatively, D is TRBD1 (6 bases). This CDR3 is 12 amino acids long. The V and J ends lost 5 bases and 7 bases respectively, with 11 bases between them. Germline CDR1 MNHEY, CDR2 SMNVEV (reference sequence). CDR3 nucleotide sequence: TGTGCCAGCAGTGGACAGACGGGTGGCTACACCTTC. Translation: CASSGQTGGYTF.

The chain combines TRBV4-2 with TRBJ1-3; the match to TRBD1 covers 7 bases. The V and J ends lost 0 bases and 0 bases, in that order; junction bases with no gene match: 2. Per germline, CDR1 LGHNA and CDR2 YNFKEQ. There are 16 residues in the CDR3. CDR3 nucleotides: TGTGCCAGCAGCCAAGACTACAGGGGCTCTGGAAACACCATATATTTT. Translation gives CASSQDYRGSGNTIYF.